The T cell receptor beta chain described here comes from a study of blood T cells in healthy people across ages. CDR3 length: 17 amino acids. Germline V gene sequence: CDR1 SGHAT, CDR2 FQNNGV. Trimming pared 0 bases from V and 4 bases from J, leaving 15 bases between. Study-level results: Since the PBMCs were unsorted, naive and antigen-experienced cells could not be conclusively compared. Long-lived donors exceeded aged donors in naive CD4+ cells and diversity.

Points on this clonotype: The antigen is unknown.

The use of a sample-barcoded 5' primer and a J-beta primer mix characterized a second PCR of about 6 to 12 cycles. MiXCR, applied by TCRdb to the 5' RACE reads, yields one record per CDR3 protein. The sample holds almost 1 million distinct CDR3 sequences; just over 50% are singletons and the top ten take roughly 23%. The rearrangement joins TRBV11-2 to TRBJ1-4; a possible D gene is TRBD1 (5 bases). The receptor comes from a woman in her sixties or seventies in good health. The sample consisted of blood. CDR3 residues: CASSLDPPGRINEKLFF. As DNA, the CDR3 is TGTGCCAGCAGCTTAGATCCCCCGGGACGGATTAATGAAAAACTGTTTTTT.